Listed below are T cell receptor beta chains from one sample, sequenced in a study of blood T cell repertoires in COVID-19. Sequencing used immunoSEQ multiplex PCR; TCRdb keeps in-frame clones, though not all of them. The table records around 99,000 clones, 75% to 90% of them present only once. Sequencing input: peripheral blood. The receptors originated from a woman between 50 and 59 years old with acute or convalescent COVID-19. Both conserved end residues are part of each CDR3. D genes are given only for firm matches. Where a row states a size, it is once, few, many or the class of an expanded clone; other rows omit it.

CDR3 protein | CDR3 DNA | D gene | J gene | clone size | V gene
CAWSVPGQVINYGYTF | TGTGCCTGGAGTGTACCTGGACAGGTTATTAACTATGGCTACACCTTC | TRBD1 | TRBJ1-2 | NA | TRBV30
CASSSGQAYNEQFF | TGTGCCAGCAGCTCGGGACAGGCCTACAATGAGCAGTTCTTC | TRBD1 | TRBJ2-1 | NA | TRBV11-3
CASSEGGSQGTEAFF | TGTGCCAGCAGTGAAGGGGGGAGTCAGGGGACTGAAGCTTTCTTT | NA | TRBJ1-1 | few | TRBV2
CASSLIQGDEQYF | TGTGCCAGCAGCTTGATACAGGGAGATGAGCAGTACTTC | NA | TRBJ2-7 | NA | TRBV5-6
CASSYSPGLNTEAFF | TGTGCCAGCAGTTACTCACCGGGATTGAACACTGAAGCTTTCTTT | NA | TRBJ1-1 | NA | TRBV6-5
CASSPGGYGNTIYF | TGTGCCAGCTCACCAGGAGGGTACGGAAACACCATATATTTT | NA | TRBJ1-3 | NA | TRBV18
CASSLDRQDYGYTF | TGTGCCAGCTCCCTGGACAGGCAGGACTATGGCTACACCTTC | TRBD1 | TRBJ1-2 | NA | TRBV18
CASSKNELARNEQFF | TGTGCCAGCAGTAAAAACGAATTAGCTAGGAATGAGCAGTTCTTC | NA | TRBJ2-1 | NA | TRBV6-5
CASSGQGAYQPQHF | TGTGCCAGCAGTGGACAGGGGGCTTATCAGCCCCAGCATTTT | TRBD1 | TRBJ1-5 | NA | TRBV2
CASRREGAGGNTIYF | TGTGCCAGCAGACGTGAGGGGGCGGGAGGAAACACCATATATTTT | TRBD1 | TRBJ1-3 | NA | TRBV7-9
CASSHLDSPLHF | TGTGCCAGCAGTCACTTGGATTCACCCCTCCACTTT | NA | TRBJ1-6 | NA | TRBV27
CATSTTGALGGNEQYF | TGTGCCACCAGCACGACAGGGGCCCTGGGGGGTAACGAGCAGTACTTC | TRBD1 | TRBJ2-7 | once | TRBV24-1
CASSRWVGQGGEAFF | TGTGCCAGCAGCCGCTGGGTTGGGCAGGGCGGCGAAGCTTTCTTT | NA | TRBJ1-1 | once | TRBV11-2
CASSLGQTRAFF | TGTGCCAGCAGCTTGGGGCAGACTCGGGCTTTCTTT | NA | TRBJ1-1 | NA | TRBV5-4
CASSLFRTGSTDTQYF | TGTGCCAGCAGCTTGTTTCGCACAGGCAGCACAGATACGCAGTATTTT | NA | TRBJ2-3 | NA | TRBV5-6
CASSPPQGGSYNEQFF | TGTGCCAGCTCACCACCGCAGGGAGGCTCCTACAATGAGCAGTTCTTC | NA | TRBJ2-1 | NA | TRBV18
CASSLALAASTDTQYF | TGCGCCAGCAGCTTGGCGCTAGCGGCTAGCACAGATACGCAGTATTTT | TRBD2 | TRBJ2-3 | NA | TRBV5-1
CASSPGTGIVSAGNTIYF | TGTGCCAGCTCACCAGGGACAGGGATAGTCAGCGCGGGAAACACCATATATTTT | TRBD1 | TRBJ1-3 | few | TRBV18
CASTRGQGGTEAFF | TGTGCCAGCACCAGGGGACAGGGAGGGACTGAAGCTTTCTTT | TRBD1 | TRBJ1-1 | NA | TRBV6-5
CASSQVWGAPEAFF | TGTGCCAGCAGCCAAGTTTGGGGAGCCCCTGAAGCTTTCTTT | NA | TRBJ1-1 | NA | TRBV14
CASSSQGVNGYGYTF | TGTGCCAGCAGTTCCCAGGGGGTAAATGGCTATGGCTACACCTTC | TRBD1 | TRBJ1-2 | NA | TRBV7-9
CAWSYNNQPQHF | TGTGCCTGGAGTTACAACAATCAGCCCCAGCATTTT | NA | TRBJ1-5 | NA | TRBV30
CASGLQGQPQHF | TGTGCTAGTGGTTTGCAGGGTCAGCCCCAGCATTTT | NA | TRBJ1-5 | NA | TRBV12-5
CASSLRQSSSPLHF | TGTGCCAGCAGCTTGAGACAGTCGAGTTCACCCCTCCACTTT | NA | TRBJ1-6 | once | TRBV5-5
CASRPGQLYGYTF | TGTGCCAGCAGACCTGGACAGCTCTATGGCTACACCTTC | NA | TRBJ1-2 | NA | TRBV5-4
CASSPWTGGGTNEKLFF | TGTGCCAGCAGTCCTTGGACAGGGGGGGGAACTAATGAAAAACTGTTTTTT | TRBD1 | TRBJ1-4 | NA | TRBV28
CASREQGAAGELFF | TGTGCCAGTAGGGAACAGGGGGCGGCCGGGGAGCTGTTTTTT | TRBD1 | TRBJ2-2 | NA | TRBV19
CASSLAGGYTF | TGTGCCAGCAGTTTAGCCGGTGGCTACACCTTC | NA | TRBJ1-2 | few | TRBV12-3/TRBV12-4
CASSLGTSGGHTDTQYF | TGTGCCAGCAGCTTAGGGACTAGCGGGGGACACACAGATACGCAGTATTTT | TRBD2 | TRBJ2-3 | NA | TRBV7-3
CASTQQSFTGELFF | TGTGCCAGTACCCAACAGTCCTTCACCGGGGAGCTGTTTTTT | NA | TRBJ2-2 | NA | TRBV19
CAIQKSRATEAFF | TGTGCCATCCAAAAGAGTCGCGCCACTGAAGCTTTCTTT | NA | TRBJ1-1 | NA | TRBV6-5